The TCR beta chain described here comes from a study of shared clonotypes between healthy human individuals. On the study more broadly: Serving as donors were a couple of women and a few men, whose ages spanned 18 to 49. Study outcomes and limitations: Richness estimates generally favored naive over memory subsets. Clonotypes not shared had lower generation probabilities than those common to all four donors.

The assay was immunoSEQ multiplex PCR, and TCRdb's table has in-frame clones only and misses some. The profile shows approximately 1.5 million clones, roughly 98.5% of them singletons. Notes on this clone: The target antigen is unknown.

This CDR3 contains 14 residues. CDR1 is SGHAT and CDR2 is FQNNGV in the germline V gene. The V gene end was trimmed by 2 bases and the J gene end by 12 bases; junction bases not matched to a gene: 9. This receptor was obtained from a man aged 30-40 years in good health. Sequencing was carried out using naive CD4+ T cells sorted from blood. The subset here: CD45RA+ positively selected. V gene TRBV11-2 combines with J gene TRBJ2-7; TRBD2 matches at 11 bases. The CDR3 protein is CASSLYSSGGPTYF. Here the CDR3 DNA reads TGTGCCAGCAGCTTATATTCTAGCGGGGGGCCTACGTACTTC.